Sequencing of this T cell receptor beta chain was carried out in a study of T cell changes during pregnancy in multiple sclerosis. Produced via immunoSEQ multiplex PCR; TCRdb's table is partial and in-frame only. The table has about 40,000 clones, around 94% seen once. The CDR3 loop spans 16 amino acids. Germline values: CDR1 SGHTA, CDR2 FQGNSA. V shed 1 base and J shed 0 bases, with 11 bases lying between them. The V gene is TRBV7-2, the J gene TRBJ2-3; D unclear. This sequence originates from a female donor with multiple sclerosis, enrolled in a pregnancy study. The source was peripheral blood, collected before pregnancy. The CDR3 coding sequence is TGTGCCAGCAGCTTAGGGGCAGGCTCTAGCACAGATACGCAGTATTTT. Translation gives CASSLGAGSSTDTQYF.